This record covers a single T cell receptor beta chain. Its cognate antigen is unknown. CD45RO-negative CD8 cells positively selected for CCR7 made up the naive population, which excluded terminally differentiated effector memory CD45RA+ cells. The data derive from a study of shared clonotypes between healthy human individuals. Regarding the study as a whole: The sole specimen, blood, was sampled, and tissue repertoires likely differ. A small donor pool kept down the genetic and exposure-history diversity that was represented.

Data came from immunoSEQ multiplex PCR; TCRdb stores just in-frame clones and leaves some out. The table records 2 million or so clones, approximately 95% of them present only once. The TCR sequence derives from a man aged 18 to 35 in good health. Sequencing used naive CD8+ T cells sorted from blood.

The CDR3 region is CASSSWTVPGYTF. For the CDR3, the DNA is TGCGCCAGCAGCTCCTGGACAGTTCCGGGCTACACCTTC. This chain uses TRBV4-1 with TRBJ1-2, with D maybe TRBD1 (6 bases). The V and J ends lost 5 bases and 8 bases respectively, with 15 bases between them. This CDR3 contains 13 residues. The germline V gene encodes CDR1 MGHRA and CDR2 YSYEKL.